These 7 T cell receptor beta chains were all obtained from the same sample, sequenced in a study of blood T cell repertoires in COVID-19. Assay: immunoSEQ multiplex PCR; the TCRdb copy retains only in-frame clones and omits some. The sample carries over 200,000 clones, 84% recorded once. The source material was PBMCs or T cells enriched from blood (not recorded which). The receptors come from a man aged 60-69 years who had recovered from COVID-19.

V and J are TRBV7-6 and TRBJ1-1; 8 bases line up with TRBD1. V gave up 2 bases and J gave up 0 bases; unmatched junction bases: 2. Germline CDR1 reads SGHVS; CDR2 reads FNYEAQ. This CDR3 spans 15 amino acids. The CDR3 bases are TGTGCCAGCAGCTTAAGGACAGGGATGAACACTGAAGCTTTCTTT. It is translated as CASSLRTGMNTEAFF. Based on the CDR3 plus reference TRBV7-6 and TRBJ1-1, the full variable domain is GAGVSQSPRYKVTKRGQDVALRCDPISGHVSLYWYRQALGQGPEFLTYFNYEAQQDKSGLPNDRFSAERPEGSISTLTIQRTEQRDSAMYRCASSLRTGMNTEAFFGQGTRLTVV.

CDR3 nucleotides: TGTGCCAGCAGCCAAGCTGGGACAGGGAACTATGGCTACACCTTC. It translates to CASSQAGTGNYGYTF. The chain employs TRBV3-1 (or the pseudogene TRBV3-2) and TRBJ1-2; 9 positions match TRBD1. The CDR3 spans 15 residues. CDR1 is LGHDT, CDR2 YNNKEL, per germline (reference sequence). J gave up 2 bases and V 1 base, and 2 bases lay outside the gene matches.

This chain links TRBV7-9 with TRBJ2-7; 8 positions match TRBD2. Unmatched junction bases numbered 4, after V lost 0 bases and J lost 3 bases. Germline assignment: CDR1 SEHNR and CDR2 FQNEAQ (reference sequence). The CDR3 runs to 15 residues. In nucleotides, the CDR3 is TGTGCCAGCAGCTTAGCCCCGGGGGGGGGCTACGAGCAGTACTTC. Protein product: CASSLAPGGGYEQYF.

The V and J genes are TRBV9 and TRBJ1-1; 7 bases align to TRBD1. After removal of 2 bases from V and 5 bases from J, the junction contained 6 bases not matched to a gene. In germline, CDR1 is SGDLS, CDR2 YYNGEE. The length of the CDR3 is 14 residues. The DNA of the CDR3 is TGTGCCAGCAGCGTCGACAGGGTAAGGACTGAAGCTTTCTTT. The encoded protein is CASSVDRVRTEAFF.

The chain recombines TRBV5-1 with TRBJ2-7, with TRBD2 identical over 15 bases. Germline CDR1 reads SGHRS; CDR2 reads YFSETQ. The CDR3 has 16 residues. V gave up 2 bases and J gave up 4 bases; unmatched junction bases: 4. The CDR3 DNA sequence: TGCGCCAGCAGCTTAGGGACTAGCGGGGGGTGGTACGAGCAGTACTTC. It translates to CASSLGTSGGWYEQYF. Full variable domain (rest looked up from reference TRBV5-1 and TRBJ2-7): KAGVTQTPRYLIKTRGQQVTLSCSPISGHRSVSWYQQTPGQGLQFLFEYFSETQRNKGNFPGRFSGRQFSNSRSEMNVSTLELGDSALYLCASSLGTSGGWYEQYFGPGTRLTVT.

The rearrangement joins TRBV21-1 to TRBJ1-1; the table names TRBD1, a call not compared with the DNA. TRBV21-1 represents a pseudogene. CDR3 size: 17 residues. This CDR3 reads CASSKFGTGGAETEAFF. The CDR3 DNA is TGTGCCAGCAGCAAATTTGGGACAGGGGGCGCCGAGACTGAAGCTTTCTTT.

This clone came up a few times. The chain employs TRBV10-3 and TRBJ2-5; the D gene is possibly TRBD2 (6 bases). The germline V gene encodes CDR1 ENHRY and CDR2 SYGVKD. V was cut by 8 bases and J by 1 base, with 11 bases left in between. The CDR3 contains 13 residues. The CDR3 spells CAIRSEGQETQYF. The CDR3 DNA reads TGTGCCATCCGTTCGGAGGGCCAAGAGACCCAGTACTTC.